Here is one T cell receptor (beta chain) with its context. The target antigen is unknown. Generated by immunoSEQ multiplex PCR, the TCRdb table keeps only in-frame clones and is missing some. The data contain tens of thousands of clones, approximately 91% of them seen just once; the ten biggest clones take up roughly 3%. The sample originates from a study of lymphopenia after photon versus proton radiotherapy. Broader study findings: Proton therapy kept repertoires fairly stable, unlike photons, which gained effector/memory cells. Larger post-nadir TCR diversity loss correlated inversely with survival in deceased patients. After lymphocyte nadir, photon-treated repertoires showed oligoclonal expansion, especially CD8+ Temra. Better survival with proton therapy was suggested as possible, not demonstrated.

The CDR3 has 15 amino acids. The ends lost 5 bases at V and 4 bases at J; junction bases unmatched: 7. Germline assignment: CDR1 SGHTA and CDR2 FQGNSA. Material: peripheral blood, obtained from a patient treated with photon-based radiotherapy. The receptor was isolated from a woman aged 70-85 years with pancreatic cancer. V and J are TRBV7-2 and TRBJ2-3; TRBD1 matches at 9 bases. DNA of the CDR3: TGTGCCAGCAGCCCCGACAGGGGGAGGTCAGATACGCAGTATTTT. This gives the protein CASSPDRGRSDTQYF.